This TCR beta chain was captured by sequencing in a study of blood T cell repertoires in COVID-19. Across the study: COVID-19 samples collected from the United States, Italy and Spain covered acute and convalescent phases. T cells, B-cell-depleted T cells, or PBMCs provided the cDNA or gDNA that served as material.

Per the original data handling: Estimation of nucleated cell counts relied on the amplification of reference gene primers. Sequencing used immunoSEQ multiplex PCR; TCRdb keeps in-frame clones, though not all of them. The DNA gave D and trimming, while V, J and clone size come from that table. The sample consists of 130,000 or so clones, approximately 86% of them appearing once. Seattle's enrolled individuals joined amid active infection and were then monitored longitudinally. This sequence originates from a woman in her 70s with COVID-19, enrolled during active disease. Sequences were obtained from peripheral blood.

The CDR3 DNA follows: TGCGCCAGCAGCACCGGGACTACAAAAGAGACCCAGTACTTC. The encoded protein is CASSTGTTKETQYF. The V call is TRBV5-1, the J call TRBJ2-5; 7 bases are shared with TRBD2. The CDR3 sequence is 14 residues long. CDR1 is SGHRS and CDR2 is YFSETQ in the germline V gene. V shed 4 bases and J 3 bases; nucleotides not matched to a gene: 6.